The source of this T cell receptor beta chain is a study of cytomegalovirus exposure and HLA in healthy donors. The protocol was immunoSEQ multiplex PCR, while the TCRdb copy is restricted to in-frame clones and leaves out a portion. The sample shows 85,000 to 120,000 clones, approximately 95% of them seen only once. The germline V gene encodes CDR1 MNHNS and CDR2 SASEGT. This CDR3 comprises 15 residues. V was pared by 3 bases and J by 3 bases, with 15 bases between. This clonotype was sampled from a woman between 18 and 29 years old in good health and CMV-seronegative. This chain uses TRBV6-1 with TRBJ2-7, with D possibly matching TRBD1 (6 bases). The sample was PBMCs. The CDR3 region is CASSEGGWGLYEQYF. The CDR3 DNA reads as TGTGCCAGCAGTGAGGGCGGGTGGGGGCTCTACGAGCAGTACTTC.